The T cell receptor (beta chain) described here comes from a study of T cells in Graves' hyperthyroidism and ophthalmopathy. Overall study findings and caveats: Most thyroid clonotypes expanded above 0.001 were also detected in blood.

Thyroid ultrasound, orbital computed tomography, clinical symptoms, and serum thyroxine and TRAb underpinned diagnoses. It was approximately 9.7 ml of fresh peripheral blood that supplied the PBMCs. This CDR3 region has 13 residues. Germline-derived CDR1 and CDR2 are SQVTM and ANQGSEA. V gave up 8 bases and J gave up 2 bases; unmatched junction bases: 5. Note on this clonotype: Its antigen remains unidentified.

TCR beta CDR3 regions were amplified from RNA transcripts. The HTBI set primed first-round TCR CDR3 RT-PCR. TCRdb independently ran MiXCR on the multiplex PCR reads; one entry per CDR3 protein. The data show nearly 750,000 distinct CDR3 sequences, approximately 36% seen once. The sequenced sample consisted of blood. The chain employs TRBV29-1 and TRBJ1-2, with TRBD1 matching over 10 bases. This sequence was found in a woman between 40 and 50 years old with Graves' hyperthyroidism. The DNA of the CDR3 is TGCAGCCAATGGACAGGGGGGAACTATGGCTACACCTTC. As protein: CSQWTGGNYGYTF.